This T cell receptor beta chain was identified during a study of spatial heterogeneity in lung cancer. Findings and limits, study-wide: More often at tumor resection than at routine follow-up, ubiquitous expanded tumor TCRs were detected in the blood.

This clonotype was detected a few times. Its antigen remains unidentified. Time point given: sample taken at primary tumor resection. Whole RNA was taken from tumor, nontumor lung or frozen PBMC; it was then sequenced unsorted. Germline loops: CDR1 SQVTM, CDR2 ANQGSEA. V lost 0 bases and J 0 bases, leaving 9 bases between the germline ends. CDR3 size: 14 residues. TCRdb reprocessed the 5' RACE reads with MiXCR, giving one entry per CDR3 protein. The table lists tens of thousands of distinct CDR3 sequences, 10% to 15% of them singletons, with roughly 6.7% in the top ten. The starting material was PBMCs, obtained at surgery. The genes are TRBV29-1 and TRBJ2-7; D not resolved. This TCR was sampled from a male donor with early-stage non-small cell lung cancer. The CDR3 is CSVEEPTSSYEQYF. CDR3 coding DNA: TGCAGCGTTGAAGAACCAACAAGCTCCTACGAGCAGTACTTC.